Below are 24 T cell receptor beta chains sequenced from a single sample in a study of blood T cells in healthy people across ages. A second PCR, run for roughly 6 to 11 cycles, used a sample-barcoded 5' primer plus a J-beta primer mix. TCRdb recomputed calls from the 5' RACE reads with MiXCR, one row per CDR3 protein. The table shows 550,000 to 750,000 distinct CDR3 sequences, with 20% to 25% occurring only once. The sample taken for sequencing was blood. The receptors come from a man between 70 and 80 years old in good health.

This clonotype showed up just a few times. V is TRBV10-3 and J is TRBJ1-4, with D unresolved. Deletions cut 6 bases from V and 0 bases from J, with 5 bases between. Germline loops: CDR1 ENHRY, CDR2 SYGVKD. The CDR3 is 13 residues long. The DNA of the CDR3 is TGTGCCATCAGGGGTTCAACTAATGAAAAACTGTTTTTT. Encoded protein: CAIRGSTNEKLFF.

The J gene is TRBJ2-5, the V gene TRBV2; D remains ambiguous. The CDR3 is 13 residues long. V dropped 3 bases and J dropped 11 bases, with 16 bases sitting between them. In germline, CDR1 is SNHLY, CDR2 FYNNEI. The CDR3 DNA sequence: TGTGCCAGCAGTGATGGTCAGACGAGAGAGCAGTACTTC. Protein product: CASSDGQTREQYF.

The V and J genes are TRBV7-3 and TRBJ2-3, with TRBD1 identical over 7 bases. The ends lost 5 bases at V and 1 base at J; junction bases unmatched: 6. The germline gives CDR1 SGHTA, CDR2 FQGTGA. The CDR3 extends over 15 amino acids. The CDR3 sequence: CASSRGQARTDTQYF. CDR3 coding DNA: TGTGCCAGCAGCAGAGGACAGGCCCGCACAGATACGCAGTATTTT.

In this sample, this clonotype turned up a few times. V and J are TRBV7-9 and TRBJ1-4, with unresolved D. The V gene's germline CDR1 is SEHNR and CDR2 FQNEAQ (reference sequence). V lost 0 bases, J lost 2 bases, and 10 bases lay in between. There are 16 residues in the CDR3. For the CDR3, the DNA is TGTGCCAGCAGCTTAGCGTTGGAGTCTACTAATGAAAAACTGTTTTTT. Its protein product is CASSLALESTNEKLFF.

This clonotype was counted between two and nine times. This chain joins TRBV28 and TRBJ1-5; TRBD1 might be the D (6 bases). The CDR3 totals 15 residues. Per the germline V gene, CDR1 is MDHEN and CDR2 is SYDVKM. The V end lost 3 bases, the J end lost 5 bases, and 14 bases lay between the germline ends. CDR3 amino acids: CASSFGGGLHQPQHF. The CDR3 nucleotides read TGTGCCAGCAGTTTCGGAGGGGGGCTGCATCAGCCCCAGCATTTT.

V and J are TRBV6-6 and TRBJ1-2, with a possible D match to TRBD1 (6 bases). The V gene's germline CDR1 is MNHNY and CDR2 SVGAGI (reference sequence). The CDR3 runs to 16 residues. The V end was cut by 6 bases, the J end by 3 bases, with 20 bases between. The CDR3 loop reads CASRRDTSQSDYGYTF. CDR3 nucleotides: TGTGCCAGCAGAAGGGACACATCCCAATCAGACTATGGCTACACCTTC.

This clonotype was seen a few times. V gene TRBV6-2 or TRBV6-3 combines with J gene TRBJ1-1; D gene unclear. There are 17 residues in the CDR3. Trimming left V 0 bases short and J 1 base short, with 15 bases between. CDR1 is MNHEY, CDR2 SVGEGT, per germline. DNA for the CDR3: TGTGCCAGCAGTTACTCAGAAAGGCCCAGGCGGAACACTGAAGCTTTCTTT. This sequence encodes CASSYSERPRRNTEAFF.

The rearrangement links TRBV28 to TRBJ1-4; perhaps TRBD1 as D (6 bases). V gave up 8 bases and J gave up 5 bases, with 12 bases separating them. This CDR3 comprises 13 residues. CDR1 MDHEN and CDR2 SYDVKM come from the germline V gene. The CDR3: CASCRGRNEKLFF. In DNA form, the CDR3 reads TGTGCCAGCTGCAGGGGACGAAATGAAAAACTGTTTTTT.

The CDR3 reads CASSPEEYQETQYF. The CDR3 bases are TGTGCCAGCAGCCCGGAGGAGTACCAAGAGACCCAGTACTTC. The chain uses TRBV2 and TRBJ2-7, with D tentatively TRBD2 (5 bases). TRBJ2-5 matches the DNA end more closely, so the J call is doubtful. This CDR3 comprises 14 residues. Germline-derived CDR1 and CDR2 are SNHLY and FYNNEI.

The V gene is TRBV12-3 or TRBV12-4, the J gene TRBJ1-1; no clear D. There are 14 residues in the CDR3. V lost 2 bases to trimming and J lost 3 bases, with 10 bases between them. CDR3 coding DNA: TGTGCCAGCAGTTTATCTGGGCGGGACACTGAAGCTTTCTTT. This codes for CASSLSGRDTEAFF.

CDR3 sequence: CASSWDSHYEQYF. The DNA of the CDR3 is TGTGCCAGCAGCTGGGACAGTCACTACGAGCAGTACTTC. J is TRBJ2-7 and V is TRBV11-2; 7 bases are shared with TRBD1. Per the germline V gene, CDR1 is SGHAT and CDR2 is FQNNGV. The CDR3 covers 13 residues. V was clipped by 4 bases and J by 3 bases; unmatched bases: 3.

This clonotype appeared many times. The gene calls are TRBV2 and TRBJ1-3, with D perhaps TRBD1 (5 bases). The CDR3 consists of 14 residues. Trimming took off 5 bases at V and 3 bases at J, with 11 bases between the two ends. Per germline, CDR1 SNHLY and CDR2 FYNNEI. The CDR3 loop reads CASSSGTDGNTIYF. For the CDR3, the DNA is TGTGCCAGCAGTTCCGGGACTGATGGAAACACCATATATTTT.

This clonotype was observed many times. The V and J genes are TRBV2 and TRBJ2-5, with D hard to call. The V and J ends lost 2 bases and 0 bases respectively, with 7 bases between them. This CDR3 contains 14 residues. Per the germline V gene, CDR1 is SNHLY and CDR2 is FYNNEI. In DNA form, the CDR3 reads TGTGCCAGCAGTGAATACAGCTACCAAGAGACCCAGTACTTC. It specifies CASSEYSYQETQYF. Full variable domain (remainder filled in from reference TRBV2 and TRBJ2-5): EPEVTQTPSHQVTQMGQEVILRCVPISNHLYFYWYRQILGQKVEFLVSFYNNEISEKSEIFDDQFSVERPDGSNFTLKIRSTKLEDSAMYFCASSEYSYQETQYFGPGTRLLVL.

CDR3 coding DNA: TGCGCCAGCAGCTTGGACGGACAGGGGGCTACTGAAGCTTTCTTT. This encodes CASSLDGQGATEAFF. This rearrangement joins TRBV5-1 to TRBJ1-1; TRBD1 agrees at 11 bases. Losses at the gene ends were 0 bases for V and 5 bases for J; bases not matched to a gene: 3. The CDR3 contains 15 residues. Germline loops: CDR1 SGHRS, CDR2 YFSETQ. Based on the CDR3 plus reference TRBV5-1 and TRBJ1-1, the full variable domain is KAGVTQTPRYLIKTRGQQVTLSCSPISGHRSVSWYQQTPGQGLQFLFEYFSETQRNKGNFPGRFSGRQFSNSRSEMNVSTLELGDSALYLCASSLDGQGATEAFFGQGTRLTVV.

This chain's CDR3 is CSASDGQNYGYTF. CDR3 nucleotides: TGCAGTGCTAGCGATGGACAGAACTATGGCTACACCTTC. The chain couples TRBV20-1 to TRBJ1-2, with D perhaps TRBD1 (6 bases). The CDR3 contains 13 residues. V dropped 3 bases and J dropped 2 bases, with 10 bases sitting between them. Germline V gene data show CDR1 as DFQATT and CDR2 as SNEGSKA (reference sequence).

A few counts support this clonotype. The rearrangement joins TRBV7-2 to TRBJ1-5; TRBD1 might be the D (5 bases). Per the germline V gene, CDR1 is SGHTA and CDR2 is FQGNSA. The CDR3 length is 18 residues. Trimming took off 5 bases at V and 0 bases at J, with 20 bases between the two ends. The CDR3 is CASSSGLPGGHSNQPQHF. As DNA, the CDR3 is TGTGCCAGCAGCAGCGGACTTCCTGGGGGTCATAGCAATCAGCCCCAGCATTTT.

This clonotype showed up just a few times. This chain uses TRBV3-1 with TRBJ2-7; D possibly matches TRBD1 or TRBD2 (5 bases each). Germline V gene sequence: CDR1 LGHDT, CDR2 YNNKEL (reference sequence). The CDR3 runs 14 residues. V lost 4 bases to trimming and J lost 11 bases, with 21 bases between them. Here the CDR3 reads CASSPRDGDAREYF. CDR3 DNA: TGTGCCAGCAGCCCAAGGGACGGAGATGCTCGGGAGTACTTC.

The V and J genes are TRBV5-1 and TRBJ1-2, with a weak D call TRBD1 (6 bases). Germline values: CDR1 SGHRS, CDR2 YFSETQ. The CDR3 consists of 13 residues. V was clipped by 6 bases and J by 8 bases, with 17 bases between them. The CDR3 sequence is CASNSYRVAGYTF. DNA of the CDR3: TGCGCCAGCAACTCCTACAGGGTCGCCGGCTACACCTTC. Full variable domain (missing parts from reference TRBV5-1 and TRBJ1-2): KAGVTQTPRYLIKTRGQQVTLSCSPISGHRSVSWYQQTPGQGLQFLFEYFSETQRNKGNFPGRFSGRQFSNSRSEMNVSTLELGDSALYLCASNSYRVAGYTFGSGTRLTVV.

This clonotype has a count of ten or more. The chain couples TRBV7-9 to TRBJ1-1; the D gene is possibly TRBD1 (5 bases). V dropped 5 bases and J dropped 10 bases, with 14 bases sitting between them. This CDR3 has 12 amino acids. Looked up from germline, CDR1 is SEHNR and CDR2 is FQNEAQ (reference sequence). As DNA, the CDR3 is TGTGCCAGCAGCCTAACCGACAGTGGAGCTTTCTTT. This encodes CASSLTDSGAFF.

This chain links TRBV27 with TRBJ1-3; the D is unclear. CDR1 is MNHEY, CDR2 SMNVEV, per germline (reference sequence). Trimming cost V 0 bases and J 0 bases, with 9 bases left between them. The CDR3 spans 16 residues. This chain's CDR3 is CASSLSSGISGNTIYF. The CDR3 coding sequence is TGTGCCAGCAGTTTATCTTCGGGAATCTCTGGAAACACCATATATTTT.

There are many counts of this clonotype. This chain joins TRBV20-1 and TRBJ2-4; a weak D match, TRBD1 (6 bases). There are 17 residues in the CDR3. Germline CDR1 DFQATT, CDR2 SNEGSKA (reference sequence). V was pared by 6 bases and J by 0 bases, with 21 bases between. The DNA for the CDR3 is TGCAGTGCCATCACCCGGACAGCCTCGATAGCCAAAAACATTCAGTACTTC. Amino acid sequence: CSAITRTASIAKNIQYF.

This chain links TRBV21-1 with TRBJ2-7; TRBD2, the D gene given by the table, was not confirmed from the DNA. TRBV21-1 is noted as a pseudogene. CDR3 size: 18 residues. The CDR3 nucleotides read TGTGCCAGCAGCAAAGCGCCCCACACTAGCGGTTTTTACTACGAGCAGTACTTC. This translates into CASSKAPHTSGFYYEQYF.

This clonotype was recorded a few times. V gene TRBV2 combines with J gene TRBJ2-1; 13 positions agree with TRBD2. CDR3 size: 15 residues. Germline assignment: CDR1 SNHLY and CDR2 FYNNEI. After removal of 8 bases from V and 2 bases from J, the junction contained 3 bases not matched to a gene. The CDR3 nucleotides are TGTGCCAGCGGGGGACTAGCGGGAACCTACAATGAGCAGTTCTTC. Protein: CASGGLAGTYNEQFF.

In DNA, the CDR3 is TGTGCCAGCAGCCTCTTTGGGAGCGGGAGTAGCACAGATACGCAGTATTTT. It translates to CASSLFGSGSSTDTQYF. This chain links TRBV6-1 with TRBJ2-3; 8 bases line up with TRBD2. CDR3 size: 17 residues. CDR1 is MNHNS and CDR2 is SASEGT in the germline V gene. V dropped 6 bases and J dropped 0; count of bases not matched to a gene: 11.